This T cell receptor (beta chain) stems from a study of T cells in tumors after PD-1 blockade. The overall study: Patients had no prior checkpoint blockade, systemic immunosuppressants, or anti-cancer therapy within 4 weeks. Either cemiplimab 350 mg every 2 weeks or pembrolizumab 200 mg every 3 weeks was given. Some patients also took daily vismodegib 150 mg during anti-PD-1 treatment. Points from the study as a whole: Roughly 42% of tumor TCR clonotypes were also found in blood.

V lost 4 bases, J lost 4 bases, and 16 bases lay in between. The CDR3 runs 15 residues. The germline CDR1 and CDR2 sequences are SGHAT and FQNNGV. Regarding this clone: What it binds is unknown.

Some clones are missing from TCRdb's copy, which holds only in-frame ones; the method was immunoSEQ multiplex PCR. The sample consists of around 13,000 clones, roughly 80% of them appearing once. Sequencing was performed on PBMCs, taken after anti-PD-1 treatment. The V and J genes are TRBV11-2 and TRBJ2-5; D tentatively reads TRBD1 or TRBD2 (7 bases each). This sequence was found in a human donor with basal cell carcinoma. This CDR3 reads CASSSLTGRVETQYF. Written as DNA, the CDR3 is TGTGCCAGCAGCTCACTGACAGGGAGGGTAGAGACCCAGTACTTC. Together with reference TRBV11-2 and TRBJ2-5, the CDR3 gives the full variable domain: EAGVAQSPRYKIIEKRQSVAFWCNPISGHATLYWYQQILGQGPKLLIQFQNNGVVDDSQLPKDRFSAERLKGVDSTLKIQPAKLEDSAVYLCASSSLTGRVETQYFGPGTRLLVL.